A single TCR beta chain is shown here with its context. The germline gives CDR1 MNHEY, CDR2 SVGEGT. With 6 bases clipped from V and 6 bases from J, the junction kept 10 bases outside the gene matches. The CDR3 totals 15 residues. Assay: immunoSEQ multiplex PCR; the TCRdb copy retains only in-frame clones and omits some. The sample lists roughly 120,000 clones, about 84% seen once, with approximately 5% in the top ten. The data are from a study of blood T cell repertoires in COVID-19. Study-level information: Samples of COVID-19 (acute and convalescent) were obtained from the United States, Italy and Spain. Sources were T cells, B-cell-depleted T cells, or PBMCs; the material itself was cDNA or gDNA.

The clonotype comes from a human donor in a cohort sampled during active COVID-19. Sequenced sample: peripheral blood. The chain joins TRBV6-2 or TRBV6-3 to TRBJ2-7; 11 bases align to TRBD1. This CDR3 reads CASSSPGQGGPEQYF. CDR3 nucleotides: TGTGCCAGCAGCTCCCCGGGACAGGGGGGCCCCGAGCAGTACTTC.